The next 16 T cell receptor beta chains were all read from a single sample in a study of Tregs in tolerant kidney transplant recipients. Recipients received nonmyeloablative bone marrow transplants from related graft donors, with transient mixed chimerism. Profiling relied on immunoSEQ multiplex PCR, and the TCRdb table lists in-frame clones only, not all of them. The data hold 95,000 or so clones, with 80% to 95% observed a single time. The input for sequencing was CD4+ T cells from blood (PBMCs), taken 12 months after the transplant. The receptors were gathered from a human patient who received a combined kidney and bone marrow transplant. Certain T cells may be donor cells from the graft.

Worth noting for this clone: This same CDR3 is encoded by further DNA sequences in the sample. The V and J genes are TRBV7-2 and TRBJ1-6; D possibly corresponds to TRBD1 (5 bases). V gave up 4 bases and J gave up 0 bases, with 10 bases separating them. The CDR3 spans 16 residues. Germline assignment: CDR1 SGHTA and CDR2 FQGNSA. CDR3 protein: CASSSTVSSYNSPLHF. Here the CDR3 DNA reads TGTGCCAGCAGCTCGACAGTGAGCTCCTATAATTCACCCCTCCACTTT.

V and J are TRBV9 and TRBJ2-3; the match to TRBD2 covers 7 bases. The CDR3 is 15 residues long. Germline CDR1 reads SGDLS; CDR2 reads YYNGEE. The ends lost 4 bases at V and 5 bases at J; junction bases unmatched: 10. Here the CDR3 DNA reads TGTGCCAGCAGCCGTGGGGGGGTGGTTGGAGATACGCAGTATTTT. Its protein is CASSRGGVVGDTQYF.

V is TRBV4-1 and J is TRBJ2-5; the D gene is possibly TRBD1 (6 bases). Germline V gives CDR1 MGHRA, CDR2 YSYEKL. Between the trimmed V and J ends, which lost 3 bases and 3 bases, there was a span of 20 bases. The CDR3 runs to 17 residues. The CDR3 DNA follows: TGCGCCAGCAGCCACCCTCCCCGAAGGCCAGGGGAAGAGACCCAGTACTTC. Translated, it gives CASSHPPRRPGEETQYF.

The chain couples TRBV29-1 to TRBJ2-7; TRBD1 matches at 8 bases. This CDR3 contains 12 residues. Germline lookup yields CDR1 SQVTM and CDR2 ANQGSEA. J lost 6 bases, V lost 7 bases, and 8 bases had no gene match. The CDR3 DNA reads TGCAGCGCGGGACAGGATGTCGGCGAGCAGTACTTC. Its protein is CSAGQDVGEQYF.

The V and J genes are TRBV6-1 and TRBJ1-1, with D possibly being TRBD1 (6 bases). Germline V gene sequence: CDR1 MNHNS, CDR2 SASEGT. This CDR3 has 14 amino acids. V was shortened by 5 bases and J by 3 bases, with 13 bases between the two germline ends. The CDR3 here is CASSRQAWDTEAFF. The CDR3 DNA reads TGTGCCAGCAGTAGACAGGCCTGGGACACTGAAGCTTTCTTT.

V and J are TRBV14 and TRBJ2-1, with 7 bases lining up with TRBD2. Trimming took 1 base from V and 2 from J; bases not matched to a gene: 20. The CDR3 is made up of 21 amino acids. Looked up from germline, CDR1 is SGHDN and CDR2 is FVKESK. CDR3 nucleotides: TGTGCCAGCAGCCAAGGTGTTGTCATGTACGTGCGGGAGAGGGCCTACAATGAGCAGTTCTTC. Protein product: CASSQGVVMYVRERAYNEQFF.

The CDR3: CASSQDVAGAFSYEQYF. CDR3 nucleotides: TGTGCCAGCAGCCAAGATGTAGCGGGGGCCTTCTCCTACGAGCAGTACTTC. The chain uses TRBV4-2 and TRBJ2-7; the match to TRBD2 covers 9 bases. V shed 0 bases, J shed 0 bases, and the junction held 6 bases outside the gene matches. This CDR3 region has 17 residues. The germline V gene has CDR1 LGHNA and CDR2 YNFKEQ.

This chain's CDR3 is CASSGEDRLYQPQHF. DNA for the CDR3: TGTGCCAGCTCCGGAGAGGACAGATTATATCAGCCCCAGCATTTT. The V gene is TRBV18, the J gene TRBJ1-5; perhaps TRBD1 as D (6 bases). Trimming left V 6 bases short and J 5 bases short, with 17 bases between. The CDR3 has 15 residues. Germline assignment: CDR1 KGHSH and CDR2 LQKENI.

In DNA form, the CDR3 reads TGTGCCAGCAGCCAGGGACTAGCGGGTGAGACCCAGTACTTC. Protein product: CASSQGLAGETQYF. J is TRBJ2-5 and V is TRBV4-2; 12 nucleotides line up with TRBD2. V trimming: 3 bases; J trimming: 5 bases; junction bases outside the gene matches: 1. The CDR3 is made up of 14 amino acids. The germline gives CDR1 LGHNA, CDR2 YNFKEQ.

CDR3 loop: CASSNRGKDTEAFF. In DNA, the CDR3 is TGTGCCAGCAGTAACAGGGGGAAGGACACTGAAGCTTTCTTT. This rearrangement joins TRBV25-1 to TRBJ1-1; 8 bases align to TRBD1. The CDR3 spans 14 residues. The junction had 5 bases not matched to a gene; V was cut back by 5 bases and J by 3 bases. In germline, CDR1 is MGHDK, CDR2 SYGVNS.

A single count supports this clone. The V call is TRBV7-2, the J call TRBJ2-6; 8 positions match TRBD1. The CDR3 consists of 16 residues. With V trimmed by 3 bases and J by 3 bases, 4 bases remained unmatched. Per germline, CDR1 SGHTA and CDR2 FQGNSA. As DNA, the CDR3 is TGTGCCAGCAGCTTGGACAGGGTGCATGGGGCCAACGTCCTGACTTTC. Its protein is CASSLDRVHGANVLTF. The full variable domain, rest sourced from reference TRBV7-2 and TRBJ2-6, is GAGVSQSPSNKVTEKGKDVELRCDPISGHTALYWYRQSLGQGLEFLIYFQGNSAPDKSGLPSDRFSAERTGGSVSTLTIQRTQQEDSAVYLCASSLDRVHGANVLTFGAGSRLTVL.

V and J are TRBV28 and TRBJ2-7; D might be TRBD2 (5 bases). Germline CDR1 MDHEN, CDR2 SYDVKM. V dropped 4 bases and J dropped 4 bases, with 17 bases sitting between them. This CDR3 has 15 amino acids. The CDR3 loop is CASSSPGGPLYEQYF. CDR3 nucleotide sequence: TGTGCCAGCAGTTCCCCTGGCGGGCCTTTATACGAGCAGTACTTC.

The rearrangement links TRBV14 to TRBJ2-7; D may be TRBD2 (6 bases). Germline V gene sequence: CDR1 SGHDN, CDR2 FVKESK. The CDR3 extends over 16 amino acids. The V end lost 4 bases, the J end lost 3 bases, and 19 bases lay between the germline ends. The CDR3 is CASSPPGTFAFYEQYF. The CDR3 DNA reads TGTGCCAGCAGCCCCCCCGGGACTTTTGCCTTCTACGAGCAGTACTTC.

The J gene is TRBJ2-7, the V gene TRBV7-5; the table's D call, TRBD1, has no DNA check behind it. TRBV7-5 is described as a pseudogene. The CDR3 sequence is 14 residues long. In DNA, the CDR3 is TGTGTCAGAAGCAAAGGGGACAGGGTCTACGAGCAGTACTTC. It is translated as CVRSKGDRVYEQYF.

The genes are TRBV5-1 and TRBJ2-3, with D possibly being TRBD1 (10 bases). Germline V gene sequence: CDR1 SGHRS, CDR2 YFSETQ. The CDR3 contains 13 residues. For the CDR3, the DNA is TGCGCTGCTAGCGGGACAGGGGCCGATACGCAGTATTTT. This codes for CAASGTGADTQYF. Looking up the rest from reference TRBV5-1 and TRBJ2-3 gives the full variable domain: KAGVTQTPRYLIKTRGQQVTLSCSPISGHRSVSWYQQTPGQGLQFLFEYFSETQRNKGNFPGRFSGRQFSNSRSEMNVSTLELGDSALYLCAASGTGADTQYFGPGTRLTVL.

This sequence joins TRBV18 and TRBJ1-2; TRBD1 matches 12 bases. The germline gives CDR1 KGHSH, CDR2 LQKENI. The V gene end was trimmed by 2 bases and the J gene end by 6 bases; junction bases not matched to a gene: 7. CDR3 length: 16 residues. The CDR3 sequence: CASSPRGQGALNGYTF. For the CDR3, the DNA is TGTGCCAGCTCACCAAGGGGACAGGGGGCGCTAAATGGCTACACCTTC.